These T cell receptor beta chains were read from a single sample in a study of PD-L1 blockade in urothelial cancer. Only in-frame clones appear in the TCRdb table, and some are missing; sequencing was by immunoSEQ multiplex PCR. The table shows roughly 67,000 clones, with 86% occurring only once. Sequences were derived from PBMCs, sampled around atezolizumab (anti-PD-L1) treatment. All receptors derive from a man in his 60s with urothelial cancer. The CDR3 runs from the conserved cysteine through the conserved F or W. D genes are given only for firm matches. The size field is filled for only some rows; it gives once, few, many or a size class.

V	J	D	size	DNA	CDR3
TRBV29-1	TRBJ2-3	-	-	TGCAGCGTTGGAGGTAGCACAGATACGCAGTATTTT	CSVGGSTDTQYF
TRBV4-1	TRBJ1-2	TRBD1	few	TGCGCCAGCAGCCTCCCGGGACAGATTTATGGCTACACCTTC	CASSLPGQIYGYTF
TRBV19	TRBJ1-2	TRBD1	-	TGTGCCAGTTTGTCAGGGGGCGCGGGTAACTATGGCTACACCTTC	CASLSGGAGNYGYTF
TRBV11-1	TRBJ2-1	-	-	TGTGCCAGCAGCTTTGGCAGGGAAAATGAGCAGTTCTTC	CASSFGRENEQFF
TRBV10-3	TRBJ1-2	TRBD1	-	TGTGCCATCAGCGGACAGGGCTATGGCTACACCTTC	CAISGQGYGYTF
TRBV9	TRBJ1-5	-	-	TGTGCCAGCAGCGTAGCCCAGGGGAATAGCAATCAGCCCCAGCATTTT	CASSVAQGNSNQPQHF
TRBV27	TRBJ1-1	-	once	TGTGCCAGCAGCAAGGGACAAGACACTGAAGCTTTCTTT	CASSKGQDTEAFF
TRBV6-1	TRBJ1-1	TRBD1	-	TGTGCCAGCAGTGAACCGACAGGGTGGACGAACACTGAAGCTTTCTTT	CASSEPTGWTNTEAFF
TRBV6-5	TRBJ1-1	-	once	TGTGCCAGCAGTTACGTAAGAGACTCGAACACTGGAGCTTTCTTT	CASSYVRDSNTGAFF
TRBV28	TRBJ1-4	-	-	TGTGCCAGCAGTTTTTCGGGGAATGAAAAACTGTTTTTT	CASSFSGNEKLFF
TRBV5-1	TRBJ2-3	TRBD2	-	TGCGCCAGCAGCTTGGACCCAGTTCTTACTAGCGGGGGGAGCACAGATACGCAGTATTTT	CASSLDPVLTSGGSTDTQYF
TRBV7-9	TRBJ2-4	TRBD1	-	TGTGCCAGCAGCCCTGGACAGGGGGCGACGCTAGCCAAAAACATTCAGTACTTC	CASSPGQGATLAKNIQYF
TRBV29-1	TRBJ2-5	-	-	TGCAGCGTTGAGTGGAGAGAGACCCAGTACTTC	CSVEWRETQYF
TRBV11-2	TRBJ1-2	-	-	TGTGCCAGCAGCCCCAACCTAAACAGGGCTCGAGGCTACACCTTC	CASSPNLNRARGYTF
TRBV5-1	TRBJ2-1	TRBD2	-	TGCGCCAGCAGCCCACTAGCGGGGGGGTCTTACTCCTACAATGAGCAGTTCTTC	CASSPLAGGSYSYNEQFF
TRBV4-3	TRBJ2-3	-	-	TGCGCCAGCAGCCAAGAGGCGGGCACAGATACGCAGTATTTT	CASSQEAGTDTQYF
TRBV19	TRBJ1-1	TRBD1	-	TGTGCCAGTAGTGGGACAGATAAGAGGGAAGCTTTCTTT	CASSGTDKREAFF
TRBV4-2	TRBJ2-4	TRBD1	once	TGTGCCAGCAGCCTCCTGGGGACAGGGTTTGACATTCAGTACTTC	CASSLLGTGFDIQYF
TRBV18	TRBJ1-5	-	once	TGTGCCAGCTCACCCGGAGTCCCGCCCCAGCATTTT	CASSPGVPPQHF
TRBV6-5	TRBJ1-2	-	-	TGTGCCAGCAGTTACTCGAAGGCAGGGCAAGGCTACACCTTC	CASSYSKAGQGYTF
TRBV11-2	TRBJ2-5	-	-	TGTGCCAGCAGCCCCAGGGTCCGGAGTGTTCCCGAGACCCAGTACTTC	CASSPRVRSVPETQYF
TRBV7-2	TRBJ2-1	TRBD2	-	TGTGCCAGCAGCTACACCAGCGGGGGTTCCCACAATGAGCAGTTCTTC	CASSYTSGGSHNEQFF
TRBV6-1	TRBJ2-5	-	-	TGTGCCAGCAGTGAATGGTGGGGGGAAGAGACCCAGTACTTC	CASSEWWGEETQYF
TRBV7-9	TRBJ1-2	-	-	TGTGCCAGCAGGGAAGACTCTGGCTACACCTTC	CASREDSGYTF
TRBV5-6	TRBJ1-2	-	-	TGTGCCAGCAGCTTGGCCAGGACTAACTATGGCTACACCTTC	CASSLARTNYGYTF
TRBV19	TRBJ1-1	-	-	TGTGCCAGTAGTATACGACAGCACACTGAAGCTTTCTTT	CASSIRQHTEAFF
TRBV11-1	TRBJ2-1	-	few	TGTGCCAGCAGCCCCGATAGGGGGGGGAAAAATGAGCAGTTCTTC	CASSPDRGGKNEQFF
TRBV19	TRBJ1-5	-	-	TGTGCCAGTAACTCGGACGGGACACGCAATCAGCCCCAGCATTTT	CASNSDGTRNQPQHF
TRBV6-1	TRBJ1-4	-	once	TGTGCCAGCAGTGAGGGGGGGAGGAGAAATGAAAAACTGTTTTTT	CASSEGGRRNEKLFF
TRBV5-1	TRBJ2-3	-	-	TGCGCCAGCAATCAAAACCCGGGCACAGATACGCAGTATTTT	CASNQNPGTDTQYF
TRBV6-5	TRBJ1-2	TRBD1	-	TGTGCCAGCAGTTATACGAGGGTGCACAGGGGAGGTGGCTACACCTTC	CASSYTRVHRGGGYTF
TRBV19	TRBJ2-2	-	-	TGTGCCAGTAGTATGGGAGTGAACACCGGGGAGCTGTTTTTT	CASSMGVNTGELFF
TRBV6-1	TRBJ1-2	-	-	TGTGCCAGCAGTATCAGGGGCTGGGACTATGGCTACACCTTC	CASSIRGWDYGYTF
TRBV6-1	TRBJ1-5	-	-	TGTGCCAGCAGTGAAGCGGGCAGCAATCAGCCCCAGCATTTT	CASSEAGSNQPQHF
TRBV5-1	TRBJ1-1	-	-	TGCGCCAGCAGCTTGGCCTGGGCGAACACTGAAGCTTTCTTT	CASSLAWANTEAFF
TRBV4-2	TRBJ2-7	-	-	TGTGCCAGCAGCCAAGGGCCCCGCGAGGGCCAGACCCGAGAGCAGTACTTC	CASSQGPREGQTREQYF
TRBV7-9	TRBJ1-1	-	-	TGTGCCAGCAGCTTAGTCGAGGTGTCGAAAGCTTTCTTT	CASSLVEVSKAFF